The rows below give T cell receptor beta chains drawn from one sample of a study of Ad26.COV2.S vaccination and SARS-CoV-2 variants. TCRdb keeps only in-frame clones here, not all; method: immunoSEQ multiplex PCR. The data hold 87,000 or so clones, with less than 85% observed a single time. Sequenced here: peripheral blood, sampled after recovery from COVID-19. These receptors were taken from a human donor who had recovered from COVID-19. The CDR3 runs from the conserved cysteine through the conserved F or W. The order of the fields is J gene, V gene, D gene, clone size, CDR3 protein, CDR3 DNA. A D gene is named only where the DNA matches it firmly. Only part of the rows carry a size: once, few, many, or a class if the clone is expanded.

J: TRBJ2-1; V: TRBV6-2/TRBV6-3; D: TRBD2; size: NA; CDR3: CASSRLAGDNYNEQFF; DNA: TGTGCCAGCAGCAGACTAGCGGGAGATAATTACAATGAGCAGTTCTTC
J: TRBJ2-7; V: TRBV6-4; D: TRBD1; size: NA; CDR3: CASSVDRGVGEQYF; DNA: TGTGCCAGCAGTGTTGACAGGGGGGTGGGAGAGCAGTACTTC
J: TRBJ2-1; V: TRBV12-3/TRBV12-4; D: NA; size: once; CDR3: CASGSAYNEQFF; DNA: TGTGCCAGCGGCAGTGCCTACAATGAGCAGTTCTTC
J: TRBJ1-5; V: TRBV6-2/TRBV6-3; D: NA; size: NA; CDR3: CASSRTNNQPQHF; DNA: TGTGCCAGCAGTAGGACAAACAATCAGCCCCAGCATTTT
J: TRBJ1-1; V: TRBV4-3; D: NA; size: once; CDR3: CASSQGAGSTEAFF; DNA: TGCGCCAGCAGCCAGGGGGCAGGGAGCACTGAAGCTTTCTTT
J: TRBJ2-1; V: TRBV9; D: NA; size: NA; CDR3: CASSPWRGAGSYNEQFF; DNA: TGTGCCAGCAGCCCGTGGAGGGGGGCGGGGTCCTACAATGAGCAGTTCTTC
J: TRBJ2-7; V: TRBV11-2; D: NA; size: NA; CDR3: CASSFYPGTNPPYEQYF; DNA: TGTGCCAGCAGCTTTTACCCCGGAACCAACCCACCCTACGAGCAGTACTTC
J: TRBJ2-7; V: TRBV20-1; D: TRBD2; size: NA; CDR3: CSASPLTSGSSPPYEQYF; DNA: TGCAGTGCTAGTCCCCTAACTAGCGGGAGTTCCCCGCCCTACGAGCAGTACTTC
J: TRBJ1-6; V: TRBV9; D: NA; size: NA; CDR3: CASSVESGGDSPLHF; DNA: TGTGCCAGCAGCGTAGAGAGTGGGGGGGATTCACCCCTCCACTTT
J: TRBJ1-6; V: TRBV5-8; D: TRBD1; size: NA; CDR3: CASSWGQAAPYNSPLHF; DNA: TGTGCCAGCAGCTGGGGACAGGCCGCTCCCTATAATTCACCCCTCCACTTT
J: TRBJ2-3; V: TRBV4-3; D: TRBD2; size: NA; CDR3: CASSSTSGYGDTQYF; DNA: TGCGCCAGCAGCAGCACTAGCGGGTACGGGGATACGCAGTATTTT
J: TRBJ2-5; V: TRBV5-1; D: TRBD1; size: NA; CDR3: CASSFRDRGQETQYF; DNA: TGCGCCAGCAGCTTCCGGGACAGGGGACAAGAGACCCAGTACTTC
J: TRBJ1-3; V: TRBV28; D: TRBD1; size: NA; CDR3: CASSQDRVAGNTIYF; DNA: TGTGCCAGCAGCCAAGACAGGGTGGCTGGAAACACCATATATTTT
J: TRBJ2-3; V: TRBV28; D: NA; size: NA; CDR3: CASSTYWASKDTQYF; DNA: TGTGCCAGCAGTACGTACTGGGCGAGTAAGGATACGCAGTATTTT
J: TRBJ2-7; V: TRBV4-3; D: NA; size: few; CDR3: CASSQVRVPSYEQYF; DNA: TGCGCCAGCAGCCAGGTGCGGGTTCCTTCCTACGAGCAGTACTTC
J: TRBJ2-3; V: TRBV5-1; D: TRBD1; size: NA; CDR3: CASSYEGQGADTQYF; DNA: TGCGCCAGCAGCTATGAGGGACAGGGCGCAGATACGCAGTATTTT
J: TRBJ2-3; V: TRBV27; D: NA; size: NA; CDR3: CASSSITSTDTQYF; DNA: TGTGCCAGCAGTTCTATTACTAGCACAGATACGCAGTATTTT
J: TRBJ2-7; V: TRBV7-9; D: NA; size: NA; CDR3: CASSFGRGPYEQYF; DNA: TGTGCCAGCAGCTTCGGGCGGGGACCCTACGAGCAGTACTTC
J: TRBJ2-7; V: TRBV7-9; D: NA; size: NA; CDR3: CASSPTAAATYEQYF; DNA: TGTGCCAGCAGCCCGACAGCGGCGGCCACCTACGAGCAGTACTTC
J: TRBJ2-1; V: TRBV9; D: NA; size: NA; CDR3: CASSDGGSSYNEQFF; DNA: TGTGCCAGCAGCGACGGCGGTAGCTCCTACAATGAGCAGTTCTTC
J: TRBJ1-2; V: TRBV6-4; D: TRBD1; size: few; CDR3: CASSSGTGGGGYTF; DNA: TGTGCCAGCAGTTCCGGGACAGGGGGCGGTGGCTACACCTTC
J: TRBJ1-3; V: TRBV5-4; D: NA; size: NA; CDR3: CASSRGGDSGNTIYF; DNA: TGTGCCAGCAGCCGTGGGGGGGACTCTGGAAACACCATATATTTT
J: TRBJ2-7; V: TRBV5-4; D: NA; size: NA; CDR3: CASSRRGGSVYEQYF; DNA: TGTGCCAGCAGCCGCCGAGGGGGGAGTGTCTACGAGCAGTACTTC
J: TRBJ1-1; V: TRBV14; D: NA; size: once; CDR3: CASSDRHDLNTEAFF; DNA: TGTGCCAGCAGCGATAGACATGACCTGAACACTGAAGCTTTCTTT
J: TRBJ1-2; V: TRBV19; D: NA; size: NA; CDR3: CASSPAGDYGYTF; DNA: TGTGCCAGTAGTCCAGCAGGGGACTATGGCTACACCTTC
J: TRBJ2-7; V: TRBV4-2; D: NA; size: NA; CDR3: CASSHPGGYEQYF; DNA: TGTGCCAGCAGCCACCCCGGGGGCTACGAGCAGTACTTC
J: TRBJ2-5; V: TRBV19; D: NA; size: NA; CDR3: CASSSGTETQYF; DNA: TGTGCCAGTAGCTCCGGGACAGAGACCCAGTACTTC
J: TRBJ2-3; V: TRBV6-2/TRBV6-3; D: NA; size: NA; CDR3: CASSRIGLASTNTQYF; DNA: TGTGCCAGCAGCCGCATCGGGCTAGCGTCTACCAATACGCAGTATTTT
J: TRBJ2-2; V: TRBV29-1; D: TRBD1; size: NA; CDR3: CSVRVSGTADTGELFF; DNA: TGCAGCGTTAGAGTCTCCGGGACAGCGGACACCGGGGAGCTGTTTTTT
J: TRBJ2-7; V: TRBV3-1/TRBV3-2; D: TRBD2; size: NA; CDR3: CASSQNVSGRVDEQYF; DNA: TGTGCCAGCAGCCAGAATGTTAGCGGGAGGGTAGACGAGCAGTACTTC
J: TRBJ1-2; V: TRBV2; D: NA; size: NA; CDR3: CASRDAGNYGYTF; DNA: TGTGCCAGCCGGGACGCCGGTAACTATGGCTACACCTTC
J: TRBJ1-5; V: TRBV19; D: TRBD1; size: NA; CDR3: CASSITGDQPQHF; DNA: TGTGCCAGTAGTATCACAGGGGATCAGCCCCAGCATTTT
J: TRBJ1-5; V: TRBV6-5; D: NA; size: NA; CDR3: CASSLAANQPQHF; DNA: TGTGCCAGCAGCTTGGCAGCGAATCAGCCCCAGCATTTT
J: TRBJ1-3; V: TRBV18; D: TRBD1; size: NA; CDR3: CASSVTGASSGNTIYF; DNA: TGTGCCAGCTCCGTGACAGGGGCGTCCTCTGGAAACACCATATATTTT
J: TRBJ2-3; V: TRBV18; D: NA; size: NA; CDR3: CASSPPTDTQYF; DNA: TGTGCCAGCTCACCCCCCACAGATACGCAGTATTTT
J: TRBJ2-4; V: TRBV15; D: TRBD1; size: NA; CDR3: CATSRRPGGGYWAKNIQYF; DNA: TGTGCCACCAGCAGGAGACCAGGGGGCGGGTATTGGGCCAAAAACATTCAGTACTTC
J: TRBJ1-1; V: TRBV29-1; D: NA; size: NA; CDR3: CSVVGGNTEAFF; DNA: TGCAGCGTTGTAGGGGGAAACACTGAAGCTTTCTTT
J: TRBJ2-7; V: TRBV10-3; D: TRBD1; size: NA; CDR3: CAISESRGQDYEQYF; DNA: TGTGCCATCAGTGAGTCTAGGGGACAGGACTACGAGCAGTACTTC
J: TRBJ1-6; V: TRBV6-1; D: NA; size: NA; CDR3: CASSDGSPLHF; DNA: TGTGCCAGCAGTGACGGCTCACCCCTCCACTTT
J: TRBJ1-1; V: TRBV7-8; D: NA; size: NA; CDR3: CASSVIRDRAEAFF; DNA: TGTGCCAGCAGCGTAATCCGGGACCGAGCTGAAGCTTTCTTT
J: TRBJ2-1; V: TRBV7-8; D: NA; size: NA; CDR3: CASSWTGRASYNEQFF; DNA: TGTGCCAGCAGCTGGACGGGGCGAGCCTCCTACAATGAGCAGTTCTTC
J: TRBJ2-2; V: TRBV12-3/TRBV12-4; D: NA; size: NA; CDR3: CASTGLLGELFF; DNA: TGTGCCAGCACAGGGTTGCTCGGGGAGCTGTTTTTT